The present T cell receptor (beta chain) was sequenced within a study of OX40 agonist ivuxolimab in advanced cancers. Study-wide context: Ivuxolimab is a fully human IgG2 antibody that activates OX40 (CD134). Patients with prior anti-PD-1, anti-PD-L1 or anti-CTLA-4 therapy were eligible; 40% had some. The study's findings and limits: There was clonal expansion of CD4+ and CD8+ blood T cells by week 6 at 0.1 to 3.0 mg/kg.

Comment on this clone: No antigen is known for it.

Clones were read by immunoSEQ multiplex PCR, and TCRdb kept only the in-frame ones, dropping some. The data hold around 60,000 clones, with roughly 83% observed a single time. This clonotype originated in an adult with an advanced solid tumor such as melanoma, head and neck, liver or kidney cancer. The sequences come from CD4+ or CD8+ T cells sorted from blood, collected in a trial of the OX40 agonist ivuxolimab.

This chain's CDR3 is CASSCPGGRNTDTQYF. DNA for the CDR3: TGTGCCAGCAGTTGCCCCGGGGGGCGAAACACAGATACGCAGTATTTT. V is TRBV27 and J is TRBJ2-3, with D tentatively TRBD2 (7 bases). The CDR3 extends over 16 amino acids. Germline V CDR1 and CDR2: MNHEY, SMNVEV (reference sequence). With 4 bases removed from V and 2 bases from J, the gap between germline ends came to 16 bases.